This T cell receptor beta chain appears in the sequencing data of a study of T cells after posttransplantation cyclophosphamide. General study results and limits: Blood and skin or GI T cell repertoires showed limited TRB overlap.

Germline V CDR1 and CDR2: LNHDA, SQIVND (reference sequence). CDR3 length equals 15 residues. Methotrexate plus calcineurin inhibitor accompanied controls' myeloablative marrow transplants; sampling was 1 year later. The method was immunoSEQ multiplex PCR; TCRdb's version includes in-frame clones alone and lacks a portion of them. The data show 15,000 to 17,000 clones, with roughly 80% seen just once and over 4.5% held by the top ten. Of note for this clone: What it binds is unknown.

The sequence was collected from a male patient under 35 who received an allogeneic stem cell transplant from a related donor, was CMV-positive, and had no GVHD. Part of the T cells may come from the graft donor. Sequencing was performed on PBMCs, taken approximately 370 days after allogeneic stem cell transplant with calcineurin inhibitor and methotrexate. The V gene is TRBV19, the J gene TRBJ2-5; D not certain. Matching the DNA end better, TRBJ2-7 makes the J call doubtful. The CDR3 is CASSINNLVNYEQYF. The CDR3 coding sequence is TGTGCCAGTAGTATCAACAATCTGGTGAACTACGAGCAGTACTTC.